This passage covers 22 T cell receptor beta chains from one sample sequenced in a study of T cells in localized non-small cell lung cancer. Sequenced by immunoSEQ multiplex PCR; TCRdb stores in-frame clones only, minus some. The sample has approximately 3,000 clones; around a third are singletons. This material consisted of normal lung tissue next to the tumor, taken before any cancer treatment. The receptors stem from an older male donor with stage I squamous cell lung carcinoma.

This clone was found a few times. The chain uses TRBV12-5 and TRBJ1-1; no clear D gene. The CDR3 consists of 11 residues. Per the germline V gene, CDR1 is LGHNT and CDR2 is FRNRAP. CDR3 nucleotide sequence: TGTGCCAGCACCCTATACGCTGAAGCTTTCTTT. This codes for CASTLYAEAFF.

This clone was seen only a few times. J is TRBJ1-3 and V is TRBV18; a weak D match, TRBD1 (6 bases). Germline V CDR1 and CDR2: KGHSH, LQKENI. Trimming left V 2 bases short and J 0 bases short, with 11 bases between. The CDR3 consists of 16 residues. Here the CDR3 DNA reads TGTGCCAGCTCACCAGTGGACAGTAGCTCTGGAAACACCATATATTTT. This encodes CASSPVDSSSGNTIYF. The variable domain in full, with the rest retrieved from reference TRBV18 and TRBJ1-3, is NAGVMQNPRHLVRRRGQEARLRCSPMKGHSHVYWYRQLPEEGLKFMVYLQKENIIDESGMPKERFSAEFPKEGPSILRIQQVVRGDSAAYFCASSPVDSSSGNTIYFGEGSWLTVV.

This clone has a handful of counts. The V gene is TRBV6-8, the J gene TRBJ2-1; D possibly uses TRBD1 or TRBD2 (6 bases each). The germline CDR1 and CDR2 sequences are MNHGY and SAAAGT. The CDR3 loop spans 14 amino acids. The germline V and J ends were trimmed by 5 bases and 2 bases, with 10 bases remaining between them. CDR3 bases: TGTGCCAGCAGTAGGGGGGTCCCCTACAATGAGCAGTTCTTC. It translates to CASSRGVPYNEQFF.

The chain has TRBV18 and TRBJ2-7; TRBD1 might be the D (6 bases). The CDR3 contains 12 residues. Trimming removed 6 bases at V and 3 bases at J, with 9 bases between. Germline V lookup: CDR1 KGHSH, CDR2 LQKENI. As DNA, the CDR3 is TGTGCCAGCTCTTCGGACAGCTACGAGCAGTACTTC. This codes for CASSSDSYEQYF.

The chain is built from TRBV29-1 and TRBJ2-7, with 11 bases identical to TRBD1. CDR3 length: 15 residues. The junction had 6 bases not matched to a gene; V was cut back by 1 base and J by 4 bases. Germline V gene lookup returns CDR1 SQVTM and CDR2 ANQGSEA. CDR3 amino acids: CSVEGGTGGLYEQYF. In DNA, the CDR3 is TGCAGCGTTGAAGGCGGGACAGGGGGTCTTTACGAGCAGTACTTC.

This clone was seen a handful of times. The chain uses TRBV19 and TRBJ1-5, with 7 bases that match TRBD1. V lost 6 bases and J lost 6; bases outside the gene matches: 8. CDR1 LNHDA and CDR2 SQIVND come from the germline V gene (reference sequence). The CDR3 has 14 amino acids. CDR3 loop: CASRQEGAAQPQHF. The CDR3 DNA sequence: TGTGCCAGTAGACAAGAGGGGGCGGCTCAGCCCCAGCATTTT.

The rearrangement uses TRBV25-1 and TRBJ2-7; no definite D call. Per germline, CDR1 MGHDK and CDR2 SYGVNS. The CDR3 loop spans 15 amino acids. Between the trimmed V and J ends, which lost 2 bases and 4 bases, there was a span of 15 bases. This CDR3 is CASSEGVQSGYEQYF. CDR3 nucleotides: TGTGCCAGCAGTGAAGGGGTACAGAGTGGGTACGAGCAGTACTTC.

CDR3 region: CASSSTSEPNTEAFF. In nucleotides, the CDR3 is TGCGCCAGCAGCTCCACCTCTGAACCGAACACTGAAGCTTTCTTT. The chain couples TRBV5-1 to TRBJ1-1; D is uncertain. Per the germline V gene, CDR1 is SGHRS and CDR2 is YFSETQ. Trimming shortened V by 3 bases and J by 1 base, and 13 bases separated the two germline ends. The CDR3 runs 15 residues.

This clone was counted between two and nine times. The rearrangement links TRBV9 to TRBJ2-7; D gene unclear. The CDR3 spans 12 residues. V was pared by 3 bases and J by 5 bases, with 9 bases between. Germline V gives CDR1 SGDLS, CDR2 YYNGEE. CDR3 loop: CASSASLDEQYF. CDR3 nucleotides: TGTGCCAGCAGCGCATCTTTGGACGAGCAGTACTTC. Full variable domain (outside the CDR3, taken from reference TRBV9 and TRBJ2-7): DSGVTQTPKHLITATGQRVTLRCSPRSGDLSVYWYQQSLDQGLQFLIQYYNGEERAKGNILERFSAQQFPDLHSELNLSSLELGDSALYFCASSASLDEQYFGPGTRLTVT.

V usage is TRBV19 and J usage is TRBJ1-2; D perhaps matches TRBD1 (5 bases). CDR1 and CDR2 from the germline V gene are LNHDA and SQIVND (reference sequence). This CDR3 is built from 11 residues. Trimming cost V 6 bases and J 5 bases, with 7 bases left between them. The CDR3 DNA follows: TGTGCCAGTAGGAGGGGTTATGGCTACACCTTC. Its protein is CASRRGYGYTF.

The CDR3 sequence: CASSSRTNSYEQYF. In DNA, the CDR3 is TGTGCCAGTAGTTCCCGGACAAACAGCTACGAGCAGTACTTC. V usage is TRBV19 and J usage is TRBJ2-7, with D perhaps matching TRBD1 (5 bases). Deletions cut 5 bases from V and 3 bases from J, with 14 bases between. The CDR3 consists of 14 residues. Germline V gives CDR1 LNHDA, CDR2 SQIVND (reference sequence). Supplemented by reference TRBV19 and TRBJ2-7, the full variable domain reads DGGITQSPKYLFRKEGQNVTLSCEQNLNHDAMYWYRQDPGQGLRLIYYSQIVNDFQKGDIAEGYSVSREKKESFPLTVTSAQKNPTAFYLCASSSRTNSYEQYFGPGTRLTVT.

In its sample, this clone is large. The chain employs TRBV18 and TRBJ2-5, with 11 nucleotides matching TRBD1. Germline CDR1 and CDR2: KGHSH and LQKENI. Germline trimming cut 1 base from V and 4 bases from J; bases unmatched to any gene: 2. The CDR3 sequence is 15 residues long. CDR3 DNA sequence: TGTGCCAGCTCACCACGGGGACAGGGGGGAGAGACCCAGTACTTC. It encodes CASSPRGQGGETQYF. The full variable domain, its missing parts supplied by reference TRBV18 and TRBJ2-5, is NAGVMQNPRHLVRRRGQEARLRCSPMKGHSHVYWYRQLPEEGLKFMVYLQKENIIDESGMPKERFSAEFPKEGPSILRIQQVVRGDSAAYFCASSPRGQGGETQYFGPGTRLLVL.

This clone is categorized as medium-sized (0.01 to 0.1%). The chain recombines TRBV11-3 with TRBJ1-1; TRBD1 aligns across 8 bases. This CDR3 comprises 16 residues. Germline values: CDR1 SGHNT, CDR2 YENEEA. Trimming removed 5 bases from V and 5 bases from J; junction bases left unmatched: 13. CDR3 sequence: CASSPNHRGKGTEAFF. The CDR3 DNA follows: TGTGCCAGCAGCCCAAACCACAGGGGGAAAGGGACTGAAGCTTTCTTT.

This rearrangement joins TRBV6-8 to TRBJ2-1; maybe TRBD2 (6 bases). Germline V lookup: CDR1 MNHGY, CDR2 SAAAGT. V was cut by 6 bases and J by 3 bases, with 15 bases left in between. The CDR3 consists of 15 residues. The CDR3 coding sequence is TGTGCCAGCAGCACCCCTGGGGGGTTCTACAATGAGCAGTTCTTC. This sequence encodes CASSTPGGFYNEQFF.

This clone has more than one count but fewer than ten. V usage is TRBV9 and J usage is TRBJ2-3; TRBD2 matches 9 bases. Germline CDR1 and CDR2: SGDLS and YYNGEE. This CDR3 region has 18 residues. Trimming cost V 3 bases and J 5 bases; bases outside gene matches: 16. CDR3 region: CASSGVPGRGGLKDTQYF. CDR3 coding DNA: TGTGCCAGCAGCGGGGTCCCCGGGCGGGGGGGCTTGAAAGATACGCAGTATTTT. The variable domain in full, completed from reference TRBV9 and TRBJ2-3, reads DSGVTQTPKHLITATGQRVTLRCSPRSGDLSVYWYQQSLDQGLQFLIQYYNGEERAKGNILERFSAQQFPDLHSELNLSSLELGDSALYFCASSGVPGRGGLKDTQYFGPGTRLTVL.

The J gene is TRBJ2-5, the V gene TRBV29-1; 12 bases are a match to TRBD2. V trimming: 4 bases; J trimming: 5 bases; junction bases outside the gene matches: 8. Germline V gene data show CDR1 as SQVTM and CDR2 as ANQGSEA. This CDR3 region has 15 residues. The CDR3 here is CSVGSLAGGPETQYF. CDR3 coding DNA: TGCAGCGTTGGATCGCTAGCGGGGGGGCCGGAGACCCAGTACTTC.

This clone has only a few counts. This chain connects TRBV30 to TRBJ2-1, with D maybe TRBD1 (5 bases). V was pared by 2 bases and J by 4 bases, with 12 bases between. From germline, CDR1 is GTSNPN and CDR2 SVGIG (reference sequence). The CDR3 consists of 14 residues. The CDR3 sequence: CAWSKGVRYNEQFF. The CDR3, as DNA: TGTGCCTGGAGTAAAGGGGTTCGATACAATGAGCAGTTCTTC.

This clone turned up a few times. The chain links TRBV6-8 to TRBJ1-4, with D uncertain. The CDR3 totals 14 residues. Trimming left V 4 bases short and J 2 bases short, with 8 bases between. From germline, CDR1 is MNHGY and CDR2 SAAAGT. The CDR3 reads CASSSRVTNEKLFF. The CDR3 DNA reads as TGTGCCAGCAGTTCGCGGGTTACTAATGAAAAACTGTTTTTT.

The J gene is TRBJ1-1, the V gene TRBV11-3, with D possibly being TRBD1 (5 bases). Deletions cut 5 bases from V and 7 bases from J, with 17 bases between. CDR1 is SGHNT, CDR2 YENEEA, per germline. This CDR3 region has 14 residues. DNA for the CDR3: TGTGCCAGCAGCAAGGGAGGGGAGGGATTTGAAGCTTTCTTT. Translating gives CASSKGGEGFEAFF. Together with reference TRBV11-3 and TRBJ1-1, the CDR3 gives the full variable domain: EAGVVQSPRYKIIEKKQPVAFWCNPISGHNTLYWYLQNLGQGPELLIRYENEEAVDDSQLPKDRFSAERLKGVDSTLKIQPAELGDSAVYLCASSKGGEGFEAFFGQGTRLTVV.

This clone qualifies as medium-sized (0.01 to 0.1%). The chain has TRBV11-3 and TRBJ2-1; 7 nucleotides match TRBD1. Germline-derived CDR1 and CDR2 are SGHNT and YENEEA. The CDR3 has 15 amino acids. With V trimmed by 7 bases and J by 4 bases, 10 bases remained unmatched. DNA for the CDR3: TGTGCCAGCAACCTAGACAGGGCAGCTTACAATGAGCAGTTCTTC. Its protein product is CASNLDRAAYNEQFF.

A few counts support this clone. The DNA for the CDR3 is TGTGCCAGCAGCGTAGGGACAGGCACCGGGGAGCTGTTTTTT. This sequence encodes CASSVGTGTGELFF. This chain links TRBV9 with TRBJ2-2; 7 nucleotides align to TRBD1. The CDR3 extends over 14 amino acids. Per germline, CDR1 SGDLS and CDR2 YYNGEE. With V trimmed by 0 bases and J by 4 bases, 0 bases remained unmatched. The variable domain in full, with the rest retrieved from reference TRBV9 and TRBJ2-2, is DSGVTQTPKHLITATGQRVTLRCSPRSGDLSVYWYQQSLDQGLQFLIQYYNGEERAKGNILERFSAQQFPDLHSELNLSSLELGDSALYFCASSVGTGTGELFFGEGSRLTVL.

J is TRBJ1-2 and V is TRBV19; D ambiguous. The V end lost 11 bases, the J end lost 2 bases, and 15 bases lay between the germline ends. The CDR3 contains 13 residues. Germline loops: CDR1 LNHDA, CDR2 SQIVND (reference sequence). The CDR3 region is CAARTLNNYGYTF. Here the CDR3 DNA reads TGTGCCGCAAGGACCCTTAACAACTATGGCTACACCTTC.